Shown below are 28 T cell receptor beta chains from a single sample sequenced in a study of blood T cells in healthy people across ages. Sample-barcoded 5' priming and a J-beta primer mix drove a second PCR of 7 to 11 cycles. TCRdb analysed the 5' RACE reads with MiXCR anew, one entry per CDR3 protein. This table holds 1.5 million to 2 million distinct CDR3 sequences, 30% to 40% found once. Sequenced: blood. These receptors were obtained from a woman in her 30s in good health.

V is TRBV5-1 and J is TRBJ2-7, with D perhaps given as TRBD1 or TRBD2 (7 bases each). The J call may be mistaken, given a closer DNA end match to TRBJ2-5. Germline V lookup: CDR1 SGHRS, CDR2 YFSETQ. The CDR3 consists of 14 residues. The CDR3 DNA reads as TGCGCCAGCAGCATTGGTGACAGGGAGGGGACCCAGTACTTC. It encodes CASSIGDREGTQYF.

V gene TRBV4-1 combines with J gene TRBJ2-1, with a possible D match to TRBD1 (5 bases). There are 14 residues in the CDR3. In germline, CDR1 is MGHRA, CDR2 YSYEKL. The V gene lost 1 base and the J gene lost 6 bases, with 10 bases spanning the gap. The CDR3 region is CASSQGQGTNEQFF. The CDR3, as DNA: TGCGCCAGCAGCCAAGGCCAGGGAACCAATGAGCAGTTCTTC.

This clonotype was recorded a few times. The V gene is TRBV28, the J gene TRBJ2-6; 9 nucleotides align to TRBD1. The germline CDR1 and CDR2 sequences are MDHEN and SYDVKM. The J segment lost 4 bases and the V segment lost 6 bases, leaving 4 bases of the junction unmatched. CDR3 length: 15 residues. The CDR3 DNA is TGTGCCAGCAGGGACAGGGGATCGGGGGCCAACGTCCTGACTTTC. Encoded protein: CASRDRGSGANVLTF. Full variable domain (remainder filled in from reference TRBV28 and TRBJ2-6): DVKVTQSSRYLVKRTGEKVFLECVQDMDHENMFWYRQDPGLGLRLIYFSYDVKMKEKGDIPEGYSVSREKKERFSLILESASTNQTSMYLCASRDRGSGANVLTFGAGSRLTVL.

The chain uses TRBV11-2 and TRBJ2-5; 10 nucleotides align to TRBD2. The ends lost 6 bases at V and 7 bases at J; junction bases unmatched: 8. This CDR3 spans 14 amino acids. Germline CDR1 reads SGHAT; CDR2 reads FQNNGV. The CDR3, as DNA: TGTGCCAGCAGAACCACTAGCGGGGCGGGGACCCAGTACTTC. Protein product: CASRTTSGAGTQYF. The full variable domain, rest sourced from reference TRBV11-2 and TRBJ2-5, is EAGVAQSPRYKIIEKRQSVAFWCNPISGHATLYWYQQILGQGPKLLIQFQNNGVVDDSQLPKDRFSAERLKGVDSTLKIQPAKLEDSAVYLCASRTTSGAGTQYFGPGTRLLVL.

The chain uses TRBV9 and TRBJ2-3; the match to TRBD1 covers 10 bases. CDR1 is SGDLS, CDR2 YYNGEE, per germline. V was pared by 2 bases and J by 5 bases, with 5 bases of the junction left unmatched. This CDR3 is 15 amino acids long. CDR3 in DNA: TGTGCCAGCAGCGTCGGGACAGGGGAGGGAGATACGCAGTATTTT. The encoded protein is CASSVGTGEGDTQYF.

J is TRBJ2-2 and V is TRBV5-6, with D possibly being TRBD1 (6 bases). The V end lost 6 bases, the J end lost 5 bases, and 17 bases lay between the germline ends. This CDR3 contains 15 residues. The germline gives CDR1 SGHDT, CDR2 YYEEEE. CDR3 bases: TGTGCCAGCAACAGGGACAAAAAAGGGACCGGGGAGCTGTTTTTT. This gives the protein CASNRDKKGTGELFF.

As concerns this clonotype: A much bigger clone sits one base away, suggesting this may be a read error. The chain carries TRBV28 and TRBJ2-5, with 8 bases lining up with TRBD2. CDR1 and CDR2 (germline): MDHEN, SYDVKM. This CDR3 has 15 amino acids. The CDR3 is CASSLAGGGEETLYF. For the CDR3, the DNA is TGTGCCAGCAGTTTAGCGGGAGGCGGGGAGGAGACCCTGTACTTC.

This clonotype occurred many times. A junction end diverges from the germline sequence, so it may reflect a read error. The chain has TRBV2 and TRBJ2-1; 14 nucleotides line up with TRBD2. CDR3 size: 15 residues. Germline V lookup: CDR1 SNHLY, CDR2 FYNNEI. CDR3 in DNA: TGTGCCAGCAGCGAAGGACTAGCGGGAGGCAATGAGCAGTTCTTC. Translation: CASSEGLAGGNEQFF.

V gene TRBV15 combines with J gene TRBJ1-1; 10 bases agree with TRBD1. V trimming: 7 bases; J trimming: 2 bases; junction bases outside the gene matches: 7. Germline CDR1 reads LNHNV; CDR2 reads YYDKDF (reference sequence). This CDR3 has 15 amino acids. The CDR3 bases are TGTGCCACCACCTTTCGGACAGGGGGTAACACTGAAGCTTTCTTT. Protein: CATTFRTGGNTEAFF.

The V call is TRBV11-2, the J call TRBJ2-7; 7 bases are shared with TRBD2. This CDR3 has 15 amino acids. Germline CDR1 SGHAT, CDR2 FQNNGV. Unmatched junction bases numbered 5, after V lost 1 base and J lost 2 bases. CDR3 coding DNA: TGTGCCAGCAGCTTAGCTAGCGGCATCACCTACGAGCAGTACTTC. Translation gives CASSLASGITYEQYF. Together with reference TRBV11-2 and TRBJ2-7, the CDR3 gives the full variable domain: EAGVAQSPRYKIIEKRQSVAFWCNPISGHATLYWYQQILGQGPKLLIQFQNNGVVDDSQLPKDRFSAERLKGVDSTLKIQPAKLEDSAVYLCASSLASGITYEQYFGPGTRLTVT.

The CDR3 is CASSLVSSNNEQFF. The CDR3, as DNA: TGTGCCAGCAGCTTAGTATCTAGCAACAATGAGCAGTTCTTC. V gene TRBV7-2 combines with J gene TRBJ2-1; D perhaps matches TRBD2 (5 bases). With 1 base removed from V and 5 bases from J, the gap between germline ends came to 9 bases. Germline CDR1 reads SGHTA; CDR2 reads FQGNSA. The CDR3 totals 14 residues.

This clonotype has just a few counts. The rearrangement links TRBV9 to TRBJ2-1, with 8 bases fitting TRBD1. Trimming removed 0 bases from V and 8 bases from J; junction bases left unmatched: 7. In germline, CDR1 is SGDLS, CDR2 YYNGEE. The CDR3 has 15 residues. CDR3 amino acids: CASSVAPQGADEQFF. CDR3 bases: TGTGCCAGCAGCGTAGCGCCGCAGGGGGCGGATGAGCAGTTCTTC.

This clonotype appeared a few times. The V gene is TRBV20-1, the J gene TRBJ1-1; tentative D call: TRBD1 (5 bases). This CDR3 has 14 amino acids. Trimming left V 2 bases short and J 3 bases short, with 13 bases between. The germline gives CDR1 DFQATT, CDR2 SNEGSKA (reference sequence). CDR3 coding DNA: TGCAGTGCTAGATTACAGGCTAGGGACACTGAAGCTTTCTTT. The encoded protein is CSARLQARDTEAFF.

This clonotype was counted a few times. This rearrangement joins TRBV6-2 or TRBV6-3 to TRBJ1-2, with D unresolved. This CDR3 contains 14 residues. V lost 6 bases and J 7 bases, leaving 18 bases between the germline ends. The germline V gene has CDR1 MNHEY and CDR2 SVGEGT. DNA for the CDR3: TGTGCCAGCAGCCCTCCCCGGGTGCGTGTTGGCTACACCTTC. This translates into CASSPPRVRVGYTF.

This clonotype occurred many times. The chain recombines TRBV7-8 with TRBJ2-1; maybe TRBD2 (5 bases). V gave up 2 bases and J gave up 10 bases, with 12 bases separating them. Germline CDR1 reads SGHVS; CDR2 reads FQNEAQ. The CDR3 is 13 amino acids. The CDR3 DNA is TGTGCCAGCAGCTTAAGTGGGAGCGGCGAGCAGTTCTTC. Encoded protein: CASSLSGSGEQFF.

CDR3 nucleotide sequence: TGTGCCAGCTCACCTTCCCTTAATCCTCATGAGCAGTTCTTC. Translating gives CASSPSLNPHEQFF. The chain joins TRBV18 to TRBJ2-1; no firm D call. The V gene's germline CDR1 is KGHSH and CDR2 LQKENI. V was cut by 3 bases and J by 8 bases, with 14 bases left in between. The CDR3 sequence is 14 residues long.

The chain links TRBV29-1 to TRBJ1-2; possibly TRBD1 for D (6 bases). This CDR3 region has 13 residues. The germline V gene has CDR1 SQVTM and CDR2 ANQGSEA. V lost 3 bases, J lost 2 bases, and 10 bases lay in between. CDR3 in DNA: TGCAGCGTTGATTACAGGGAAAACTATGGCTACACCTTC. Amino acid sequence: CSVDYRENYGYTF. The full variable domain, in which reference TRBV29-1 and TRBJ1-2 provide the parts outside the CDR3, is SAVISQKPSRDICQRGTSLTIQCQVDSQVTMMFWYRQQPGQSLTLIATANQGSEATYESGFVIDKFPISRPNLTFSTLTVSNMSPEDSSIYLCSVDYRENYGYTFGSGTRLTVV.

The genes are TRBV7-3 and TRBJ2-6, with no clear D. The V gene's germline CDR1 is SGHTA and CDR2 FQGTGA. CDR3 length equals 14 residues. V lost 5 bases, J lost 4 bases, and 9 bases lay in between. DNA for the CDR3: TGTGCCAGCAGCCCAAGCCTGGGGGCCAACGTCCTGACTTTC. It codes for CASSPSLGANVLTF. Full variable domain (remainder filled in from reference TRBV7-3 and TRBJ2-6): GAGVSQTPSNKVTEKGKYVELRCDPISGHTALYWYRQSLGQGPEFLIYFQGTGAADDSGLPNDRFFAVRPEGSVSTLKIQRTERGDSAVYLCASSPSLGANVLTFGAGSRLTVL.

The table lists this clonotype with many counts. This chain joins TRBV11-2 and TRBJ2-6; unclear D gene. With 8 bases removed from V and 2 bases from J, the gap between germline ends came to 19 bases. The V gene's germline CDR1 is SGHAT and CDR2 FQNNGV. CDR3 length: 17 amino acids. CDR3 sequence reads: CASGRVGFAAGANVLTF. CDR3 bases: TGTGCCAGCGGAAGGGTGGGCTTCGCGGCTGGGGCCAACGTCCTGACTTTC.

This clonotype was counted between two and nine times. The chain uses TRBV28 and TRBJ2-3; 8 bases are shared with TRBD1. This CDR3 spans 14 amino acids. In germline, CDR1 is MDHEN, CDR2 SYDVKM. J lost 7 bases, V lost 6 bases, and 9 bases had no gene match. The DNA for the CDR3 is TGTGCCAGCAGCAAAGACAGGGGTCGAAATACGCAGTATTTT. Translation gives CASSKDRGRNTQYF.

This clonotype was found a few times. The rearrangement joins TRBV11-2 to TRBJ2-5; possible D gene TRBD2, 5 bases. Per germline, CDR1 SGHAT and CDR2 FQNNGV. This CDR3 comprises 14 residues. Trimming removed 7 bases from V and 5 bases from J, with 17 bases in between. Here the CDR3 reads CASISRGGEETQYF. The CDR3 region has the DNA TGTGCCAGCATCTCCCGTGGTGGGGAGGAGACCCAGTACTTC.

In regard to this clonotype: A much larger clone differs from this one at a single base, so this may be a read error. The chain is built from TRBV7-3 and TRBJ2-3; D may correspond to TRBD1 or TRBD2 (5 bases each). Germline V gene data show CDR1 as SGHTA and CDR2 as FQGTGA. V was trimmed by 3 bases and J by 4 bases, leaving 11 bases between them. The CDR3 is made up of 14 amino acids. The CDR3 is CASSLGRHPDTQYF. The CDR3 nucleotides are TGTGCCAGCAGCTTGGGACGACACCCAGATACGCAGTATTTT.

This chain connects TRBV13 to TRBJ2-1, with TRBD2 matching over 8 bases. Germline assignment: CDR1 PRHDT and CDR2 FYEKMQ (reference sequence). This CDR3 has 16 residues. The J segment lost 7 bases and the V segment lost 5 bases, leaving 13 bases of the junction unmatched. The CDR3: CASSLTGTRTTNEQFF. The CDR3 nucleotides read TGTGCCAGCAGCCTCACCGGGACTAGGACGACTAATGAGCAGTTCTTC.

This chain uses TRBV3-1 with TRBJ2-3; TRBD2 matches at 8 bases. Germline assignment: CDR1 LGHDT and CDR2 YNNKEL (reference sequence). The CDR3 spans 18 residues. V trimming: 4 bases; J trimming: 2 bases; junction bases outside the gene matches: 14. The CDR3 DNA reads TGTGCCAGCAGCCTACTACCTAGCCCGGGAGGGTACACAGATACGCAGTATTTT. Translated, it gives CASSLLPSPGGYTDTQYF.

This clonotype was counted many times. The chain uses TRBV5-1 and TRBJ2-7, with D possibly TRBD2 on 6 matching bases. The length of the CDR3 is 13 residues. Germline CDR1 and CDR2: SGHRS and YFSETQ. The V end was cut by 4 bases, the J end by 3 bases, with 11 bases between. The CDR3: CASSRDLIYEQYF. In nucleotides, the CDR3 is TGCGCCAGCAGCCGGGACTTAATCTACGAGCAGTACTTC.

This rearrangement joins TRBV9 to TRBJ2-5; D uncertain. The length of the CDR3 is 14 residues. Germline CDR1 reads SGDLS; CDR2 reads YYNGEE. The V and J ends lost 0 bases and 1 base respectively, with 7 bases between them. Written as DNA, the CDR3 is TGTGCCAGCAGCGTAGACGGCGCCCAAGAGACCCAGTACTTC. Translated, it gives CASSVDGAQETQYF.

This clonotype was seen a few times. The chain recombines TRBV7-8 with TRBJ2-3; TRBD2 might be the D (6 bases). CDR3 size: 15 residues. Germline V gene lookup returns CDR1 SGHVS and CDR2 FQNEAQ. Trimming left V 1 base short and J 3 bases short, with 11 bases between. The CDR3 loop reads CASSLVSGETDTQYF. CDR3 bases: TGTGCCAGCAGCTTAGTGTCGGGGGAGACAGATACGCAGTATTTT. The complete variable domain, with remaining parts taken from reference TRBV7-8 and TRBJ2-3, reads GAGVSQSPRYKVAKRGQDVALRCDPISGHVSLFWYQQALGQGPEFLTYFQNEAQLDKSGLPSDRFFAERPEGSVSTLKIQRTQQEDSAVYLCASSLVSGETDTQYFGPGTRLTVL.

This rearrangement joins TRBV10-3 to TRBJ2-4; D gene ambiguous. The J call is uncertain, as TRBJ2-7 better fits the DNA end. Germline values: CDR1 ENHRY, CDR2 SYGVKD. The CDR3 length is 14 residues. Here the CDR3 DNA reads TGTGCCATCAGTGAGTCCAAGGCCATCTACGAGCAGTACTTC. Amino acid sequence: CAISESKAIYEQYF.